This paragraph covers one T cell receptor beta chain sequence. Its antigen remains unidentified. This sample is part of a study of OX40 agonist ivuxolimab in advanced cancers. Overall study findings and caveats: Some of the nonresponding patients also showed low levels of normalized T-cell clonal expansion. Among patients with partial responses at 0.1-3.0 mg/kg, clonal expansion was among the lowest.

Profiled with immunoSEQ multiplex PCR; TCRdb holds only in-frame clones, not every one. Altogether about 99,000 clones are present, approximately 94% being singletons, with the ten largest covering 0.15% to 0.2%. People who had autoimmune disease history or systemic immunosuppression were excluded. The CDR3 spans 14 residues. Trimming stripped 2 bases from V and 8 bases from J, with 12 bases between. Germline-derived CDR1 and CDR2 are MDHEN and SYDVKM. This clonotype originated in an adult with an advanced solid tumor such as melanoma, head and neck, liver or kidney cancer. The sample in question was CD4+ or CD8+ T cells sorted from blood, obtained in a trial of the OX40 agonist ivuxolimab. The chain couples TRBV28 to TRBJ1-4; no definite D call. DNA for the CDR3: TGTGCCAGCAGTTTAGGTCTACTCGGCGAAAAACTGTTTTTT. Translated: CASSLGLLGEKLFF.